These T cell receptor beta chains were read from a single sample in a study of Ad26.COV2.S vaccination and SARS-CoV-2 variants. Repertoires were generated with immunoSEQ multiplex PCR, while TCRdb's copy carries only in-frame clones and drops some. There are 330,000 or so clones in the sample; around 90% occur only once, and around 5% lies in the top ten. Sequenced material: peripheral blood, taken in a trial of Ad26.COV2.S vaccine versus placebo. These receptors came from a person between 18 and 65 years old who received the Ad26.COV2.S COVID-19 vaccine or a placebo. Each CDR3 is given with its conserved first and last residue. The D gene is left open where the match is weak. Clone size appears in some rows only: once, few, many, or a class for an expanded clone.

CDR3nt,CDR3aa,v_gene,abundance,j_gene,d_gene
TGTGCCAGCACCCCATCGGACAAAACTAATTCACCCCTCCACTTT,CASTPSDKTNSPLHF,TRBV6-6,-,TRBJ1-6,-
TGTGCCAGCAGTTTATCGTGGGGGGCCGGAAACACCATATATTTT,CASSLSWGAGNTIYF,TRBV28,once,TRBJ1-3,-
TGTGCCAGCTCTCCGGACAGGAATCAGCCCCAGCATTTT,CASSPDRNQPQHF,TRBV18,-,TRBJ1-5,TRBD1
TGTGCCAGCAGCCGTCGTAGGGAACCGCAGGGGTTTGTCTATCAGCCCCAGCATTTT,CASSRRREPQGFVYQPQHF,TRBV6-2/TRBV6-3,-,TRBJ1-5,-
TGCGCCAGCAGTGAGTGGCGCGGGCCGAACCAAGAGACCCAGTACTTC,CASSEWRGPNQETQYF,TRBV10-2,-,TRBJ2-5,-
TGTGCCAGCTATTTAGCGGGAGTTGAGGCAGAGACCCAGTACTTC,CASYLAGVEAETQYF,TRBV2,-,TRBJ2-5,TRBD2
TGTGCCAGCAGTAATCCACGCTATCGGTCACCCCTCCACTTT,CASSNPRYRSPLHF,TRBV7-9,few,TRBJ1-6,-
TGTGCCAGCAGCCCGGGCGACGTGGCCTATGGCTACACCTTC,CASSPGDVAYGYTF,TRBV7-6,-,TRBJ1-2,-
TGTGCCAGCATGATAGGGGCGCAAGGCTACACCTTC,CASMIGAQGYTF,TRBV6-6,-,TRBJ1-2,-
TGCAGCGTTTTGGGAGGAAGCTCCTACAATGAGCAGTTCTTC,CSVLGGSSYNEQFF,TRBV29-1,-,TRBJ2-1,-
TGTGCCAGCAGTGACAGGGGGCGAGGCAATCAGCCCCAGCATTTT,CASSDRGRGNQPQHF,TRBV6-1,-,TRBJ1-5,TRBD1
TGTGCCAGCTCACCACTCATGTTGGAGACCCAGTACTTC,CASSPLMLETQYF,TRBV18,-,TRBJ2-5,-
TGTGCCAGGTCCCCGGGACTAGCGGGAGGGACCGGGGAGCTGTTTTTT,CARSPGLAGGTGELFF,TRBV7-2,-,TRBJ2-2,TRBD2
TGTGCCAGCAGCTTAGAATCTGGGGGATTGGGCCCATGGGGCTACACCTTC,CASSLESGGLGPWGYTF,TRBV7-6,-,TRBJ1-2,-
TGTGCCAGTAGTGCAGGACAGGGAATCGAGACCCAGTACTTC,CASSAGQGIETQYF,TRBV19,-,TRBJ2-5,TRBD1
TGTGCCATCAGTGAGGTTCTTGTGGGGGTGAACACTGAAGCTTTCTTT,CAISEVLVGVNTEAFF,TRBV10-3,once,TRBJ1-1,-
TGTGCCAGCAGCTTAGGGGACAGGGGGAGGCTCTATGGCTACACCTTC,CASSLGDRGRLYGYTF,TRBV7-9,-,TRBJ1-2,TRBD1
TGTGCCAGCAGGAGACAGGGGTACTATGGCTACACCTTC,CASRRQGYYGYTF,TRBV7-2,-,TRBJ1-2,TRBD1